The 4 T cell receptor beta chains below all came from one sample that was sequenced in a study of human T cells and chemical hapten exposure. Time point meaning: patch test 1, 2 weeks after DPC sensitization. Treatment in this sample: therapeutic diphenylcyclopropenone sensitization with weekly scalp DPC. MiXCR was run by TCRdb on the RACE reads, yielding one entry per CDR3 protein. The sample comprises 380,000 or so distinct CDR3 sequences, about 4.8% of which are singletons, and over 2% rests with the top ten. The source material was whole blood, sampled in connection with sensitization to the hapten diphenylcyclopropenone (DPC). The receptors were sampled from a woman aged 50 to 60 with alopecia areata. Some clones in this sample may be carry-over from other donors' samples.

This clonotype showed up many times. The chain combines TRBV7-9 with TRBJ1-1; 9 bases line up with TRBD1. The ends lost 5 bases at V and 4 bases at J; junction bases unmatched: 5. The CDR3 is 14 residues long. The germline CDR1 and CDR2 sequences are SEHNR and FQNEAQ (reference sequence). CDR3 amino acids: CASSPGQGTTEAFF. CDR3 in DNA: TGTGCCAGCAGCCCAGGACAGGGGACCACTGAAGCTTTCTTT.

This clonotype was recorded at least ten times. The chain has TRBV6-5 and TRBJ2-2; tentatively, D is TRBD2 (6 bases). V lost 6 bases and J 2 bases, leaving 13 bases between the germline ends. The germline CDR1 and CDR2 sequences are MNHEY and SVGAGI. This CDR3 is built from 15 residues. For the CDR3, the DNA is TGTGCCAGCAGATTGACTAGGCGCAACACCGGGGAGCTGTTTTTT. Its translation is CASRLTRRNTGELFF.

This clonotype has ten or more counts. The rearrangement joins TRBV5-1 to TRBJ2-6, with TRBD2 as a possible D gene (6 bases). CDR1 and CDR2 from the germline V gene are SGHRS and YFSETQ. The CDR3 is 17 residues long. V lost 5 bases to trimming and J lost 2 bases, with 17 bases between them. Here the CDR3 reads CASSHQRGGTGANVLTF. The CDR3 coding sequence is TGCGCCAGCAGTCATCAAAGAGGAGGGACTGGGGCCAACGTCCTGACTTTC.

This clonotype showed up just a few times. Here the CDR3 DNA reads TGTGCCAGCAGCCAAGACCCGTCTCCTAGGTACGAGCAGTACTTC. It is translated as CASSQDPSPRYEQYF. This chain links TRBV14 with TRBJ2-7; D not certain. The V gene's germline CDR1 is SGHDN and CDR2 FVKESK. V dropped 0 bases and J dropped 4 bases, with 13 bases sitting between them. This CDR3 region has 15 residues.